This T cell receptor (beta chain) comes out of a study of T-cell reconstitution after alpha-beta-depleted transplantation in children. Many counts were recorded for this clonotype. The CDR3 is 14 residues long. Between the trimmed V and J ends, which lost 3 bases and 3 bases, there was a span of 9 bases. Germline V gene sequence: CDR1 MDHEN, CDR2 SYDVKM. Unique molecular identifiers featured in how the TCRbeta library was prepared. TCRdb re-analysed the PCR reads in MiXCR, keeping a single row per CDR3 protein. The sample includes a few hundred thousand distinct CDR3 sequences, 11% of them seen just once.

This clonotype was obtained from a male patient under 10 years old who had a stem cell transplant for chronic granulomatous disease, so the T cells may come from the graft donor. Here the sequenced sample was peripheral blood, taken 180 days after TCRalphabeta/CD19-depleted stem cell transplant. The chain combines TRBV28 with TRBJ1-5; D is undetermined. CDR3 loop: CASSFVRANQPQHF. In nucleotides, the CDR3 is TGTGCCAGCAGTTTTGTTAGAGCCAATCAGCCCCAGCATTTT.